The rows below give T cell receptor beta chains drawn from one sample of a study of shared T cell receptors in the human thymus. Measured with immunoSEQ multiplex PCR; TCRdb has only the in-frame clones, and not every one. The table records some 700,000 clones, around nine tenths of them present only once. These data are also associated with another study on human thymus T cells.

The source material was thymocytes. The receptors were sampled from a boy in the first two years of life with a congenital heart defect. Both conserved end residues are part of each CDR3. The D gene is left open where the match is weak. Clone size is shown for a subset of rows, as once, few, many or a class of expanded clone.

d_call: TRBD2; clone_size: .; v_call: TRBV9; j_call: TRBJ2-7; cdr3_nt: TGTGCCAGCAGCGCCCTAGCGGGGCCTTCCTACGAGCAGTACTTC; cdr3_aa: CASSALAGPSYEQYF
d_call: .; clone_size: .; v_call: TRBV4-3; j_call: TRBJ2-5; cdr3_nt: TGCGCCAGCAGCCAAGATATGACAGGAAAAGAGACCCAGTACTTC; cdr3_aa: CASSQDMTGKETQYF
d_call: .; clone_size: .; v_call: TRBV4-3; j_call: TRBJ2-2; cdr3_nt: TGCGCCAGCAGAAGAGGCGGAAACACCGGGGAGCTGTTTTTT; cdr3_aa: CASRRGGNTGELFF
d_call: .; clone_size: .; v_call: TRBV6-1; j_call: TRBJ1-1; cdr3_nt: TGTGCCAGCGACACACAAATTCTCATGCCTGAAGCTTTCTTT; cdr3_aa: CASDTQILMPEAFF
d_call: TRBD1; clone_size: .; v_call: TRBV18; j_call: TRBJ2-7; cdr3_nt: TGTGCCAGCTCGCGAGGGGACAGGGGGGACGAGCAGTACTTC; cdr3_aa: CASSRGDRGDEQYF
d_call: TRBD1; clone_size: .; v_call: TRBV10-2; j_call: TRBJ2-2; cdr3_nt: TGCGCCGGGGGGACAGGGCGCGGGGAGCTGTTTTTT; cdr3_aa: CAGGTGRGELFF
d_call: TRBD1; clone_size: .; v_call: TRBV28; j_call: TRBJ2-7; cdr3_nt: TGTGCCAGCAGCTCCCGGGACAGGGGCTACGAGCAGTACTTC; cdr3_aa: CASSSRDRGYEQYF
d_call: TRBD2; clone_size: .; v_call: TRBV5-6; j_call: TRBJ2-3; cdr3_nt: TGTGCCAGCAGCTTGACGACGCCCGGGACTAGCGGGTGTTTAGCGCAGTATTTT; cdr3_aa: CASSLTTPGTSGCLAQYF
d_call: TRBD1; clone_size: .; v_call: TRBV6-5; j_call: TRBJ2-4; cdr3_nt: TGTGCCAGCAGTCTCAGACAGGGCAGCAAAAACATTCAGTACTTC; cdr3_aa: CASSLRQGSKNIQYF
d_call: .; clone_size: .; v_call: TRBV7-9; j_call: TRBJ2-7; cdr3_nt: TGTGCCAGCAGCTTCCCCCGGCGGTCCCCACTCGAGCAGTACTTC; cdr3_aa: CASSFPRRSPLEQYF
d_call: TRBD1; clone_size: .; v_call: TRBV28; j_call: TRBJ2-7; cdr3_nt: TGTGCCAGCAACAAGCCCAGGAGACAGGGGATAGCCTACGAGCAGTACTTC; cdr3_aa: CASNKPRRQGIAYEQYF
d_call: TRBD1; clone_size: .; v_call: TRBV29-1; j_call: TRBJ2-3; cdr3_nt: TGCAGCGTCCTTCCCCTTTCAGGGGGCGATACGCAGTATTTT; cdr3_aa: CSVLPLSGGDTQYF
d_call: TRBD2; clone_size: once; v_call: TRBV11-2; j_call: TRBJ2-7; cdr3_nt: TGTGCCAGCAGCTCCTCCGGGACTAGCGCCCAAAAACCCTCCTACGAGCAGTACTTC; cdr3_aa: CASSSSGTSAQKPSYEQYF
d_call: .; clone_size: .; v_call: TRBV6-5; j_call: TRBJ1-6; cdr3_nt: TGTGCCAGCAGTGCCAGTTGGAATTCACCCCTCCACTTT; cdr3_aa: CASSASWNSPLHF
d_call: TRBD2; clone_size: once; v_call: TRBV14; j_call: TRBJ2-7; cdr3_nt: TGTGCCAGCAGCCTGGGACTAGCGGGAGACTCCTACGAGCAGTACTTC; cdr3_aa: CASSLGLAGDSYEQYF
d_call: .; clone_size: .; v_call: TRBV23-1; j_call: TRBJ2-5; cdr3_nt: TGCGCCAGCGCCCAGGGCGAAGAGACCCAGTACTTC; cdr3_aa: CASAQGEETQYF
d_call: TRBD1; clone_size: .; v_call: TRBV28; j_call: TRBJ1-3; cdr3_nt: TGTGCCAGCGTCACACAGGGGGCGAGGGGAAACACCATATATTTT; cdr3_aa: CASVTQGARGNTIYF
d_call: TRBD1; clone_size: .; v_call: TRBV5-1; j_call: TRBJ2-1; cdr3_nt: TGCGCCAGCAGCTTGGAGGGACAGGGGGACAATGAGCAGTTCTTC; cdr3_aa: CASSLEGQGDNEQFF
d_call: TRBD1; clone_size: .; v_call: TRBV6-1; j_call: TRBJ1-2; cdr3_nt: TGTGCCAGCAGAACAGGGGGTGGCTACACCTTC; cdr3_aa: CASRTGGGYTF
d_call: .; clone_size: once; v_call: TRBV30; j_call: TRBJ2-3; cdr3_nt: TGTGCCTGGAGTAAACGGGAAGATACGCAGTATTTT; cdr3_aa: CAWSKREDTQYF
d_call: .; clone_size: .; v_call: TRBV6-1; j_call: TRBJ1-1; cdr3_nt: TGTGCCGGCCGGGACATCTCGATGAACACTGAAGCTTTCTTT; cdr3_aa: CAGRDISMNTEAFF
d_call: .; clone_size: once; v_call: TRBV19; j_call: TRBJ1-1; cdr3_nt: TGTGCCAGTAGCCCCCCTAAGCCGGGTGGCACTGAAGCTTTCTTT; cdr3_aa: CASSPPKPGGTEAFF
d_call: TRBD2; clone_size: .; v_call: TRBV5-6; j_call: TRBJ2-2; cdr3_nt: TGTGCCAGCAGCATCCGAACAAGGACTAGCGGGAGCACCGGGGAGCTGTTTTTT; cdr3_aa: CASSIRTRTSGSTGELFF
d_call: TRBD1; clone_size: few; v_call: TRBV19; j_call: TRBJ1-2; cdr3_nt: TGTGCCAGTAGTGCTGGGACAGGGGGCGTTGGTGGCTACACCTTC; cdr3_aa: CASSAGTGGVGGYTF
d_call: TRBD1; clone_size: .; v_call: TRBV7-8; j_call: TRBJ1-1; cdr3_nt: TGTGCCAGCAGCTTAGACCCCGGGACAGGGGGCACTGAAGCTTTCTTT; cdr3_aa: CASSLDPGTGGTEAFF
d_call: TRBD1; clone_size: once; v_call: TRBV5-1; j_call: TRBJ2-2; cdr3_nt: TGCGCCAGCAGCGTACTGGGACAGGTGACCACCGGGGAGCTGTTTTTT; cdr3_aa: CASSVLGQVTTGELFF
d_call: .; clone_size: .; v_call: TRBV6-1; j_call: TRBJ2-5; cdr3_nt: TGTGCCAGCAGTGAATGGGGCAGGGGACACCAAGAGACCCAGTACTTC; cdr3_aa: CASSEWGRGHQETQYF
d_call: TRBD2; clone_size: .; v_call: TRBV5-5; j_call: TRBJ2-7; cdr3_nt: TGTGCCAGCAGCCCCTACCTAGCGGGAGGGCCCCACCCCTCCGACGAGCAGTACTTC; cdr3_aa: CASSPYLAGGPHPSDEQYF
d_call: TRBD1; clone_size: .; v_call: TRBV6-6; j_call: TRBJ1-1; cdr3_nt: TGTGCCAGCAGCCGCGAGGGACAGGGGAACACTGAAGCTTTCTTT; cdr3_aa: CASSREGQGNTEAFF
d_call: .; clone_size: .; v_call: TRBV16; j_call: TRBJ1-1; cdr3_nt: TGTGCCAGCAGCCAATACCCCCCAGACTCGAACACTGAAGCTTTCTTT; cdr3_aa: CASSQYPPDSNTEAFF
d_call: .; clone_size: .; v_call: TRBV4-3; j_call: TRBJ1-3; cdr3_nt: TGCGCCAGCAGCCAAGATCCGGACATCTCTGGAAACACCATATATTTT; cdr3_aa: CASSQDPDISGNTIYF
d_call: TRBD1; clone_size: .; v_call: TRBV19; j_call: TRBJ2-1; cdr3_nt: TGTGCCAGTAGTATAGAGGGGACAGCGAAATTCAATGAGCAGTTCTTC; cdr3_aa: CASSIEGTAKFNEQFF
d_call: TRBD1; clone_size: .; v_call: TRBV30; j_call: TRBJ2-7; cdr3_nt: TGTGCCTGGAGTGCCCGTGACAGGGGGCCATACGAGCAGTACTTC; cdr3_aa: CAWSARDRGPYEQYF
d_call: TRBD1; clone_size: once; v_call: TRBV27; j_call: TRBJ1-1; cdr3_nt: TGTGCCAGCAGTTCGGACAGGCTGAACACTGAAGCTTTCTTT; cdr3_aa: CASSSDRLNTEAFF
d_call: .; clone_size: .; v_call: TRBV7-7; j_call: TRBJ2-7; cdr3_nt: TGTGCCAGCAGCTGGTACAGGGGCCGACCCTATAGCGGCCCTACCTACGAGCAGTACTTC; cdr3_aa: CASSWYRGRPYSGPTYEQYF
d_call: .; clone_size: .; v_call: TRBV14; j_call: TRBJ1-2; cdr3_nt: TGTGCCAGCAGCTCTTATCCAGGGTCTGGCTATGGCTACACCTTC; cdr3_aa: CASSSYPGSGYGYTF
d_call: TRBD2; clone_size: few; v_call: TRBV30; j_call: TRBJ2-1; cdr3_nt: TGTGCCTGGAGTGGGGGACTAGCGGGAGTTAAGGAGCAGTTCTTC; cdr3_aa: CAWSGGLAGVKEQFF
d_call: TRBD2; clone_size: .; v_call: TRBV18; j_call: TRBJ2-1; cdr3_nt: TGTGCCAGCTCGCAAGGGACTAGCGCTAGCTCCTACAATGAGCAGTTCTTC; cdr3_aa: CASSQGTSASSYNEQFF
d_call: TRBD1; clone_size: .; v_call: TRBV2; j_call: TRBJ2-7; cdr3_nt: TGTGCCAGCACCATTTTGGGACAGGGGACCCTAGGGGAGCAGTACTTC; cdr3_aa: CASTILGQGTLGEQYF
d_call: .; clone_size: few; v_call: TRBV27; j_call: TRBJ1-1; cdr3_nt: TGTGCCAGCAGGCAGGGACTCCGGGAGGGCACTGAAGCTTTCTTT; cdr3_aa: CASRQGLREGTEAFF
d_call: .; clone_size: .; v_call: TRBV2; j_call: TRBJ2-3; cdr3_nt: TGTGCCAGCAGTGTACCCGGTGGCACAGATACGCAGTATTTT; cdr3_aa: CASSVPGGTDTQYF
d_call: TRBD2; clone_size: once; v_call: TRBV5-1; j_call: TRBJ2-1; cdr3_nt: TGCGCCAGCGCTGGGACTAGCGGCTGCGAGCAGTTCTTC; cdr3_aa: CASAGTSGCEQFF
d_call: TRBD2; clone_size: .; v_call: TRBV5-5; j_call: TRBJ2-7; cdr3_nt: TGTGCCAGCAGCGGGGGGACTAGCCCCGAGCAGTACTTC; cdr3_aa: CASSGGTSPEQYF
d_call: .; clone_size: .; v_call: TRBV7-8; j_call: TRBJ2-1; cdr3_nt: TGTGCCAGCAGCTTAACAGGGAGCTCCTACAATGAGCAGTTCTTC; cdr3_aa: CASSLTGSSYNEQFF
d_call: .; clone_size: .; v_call: TRBV11-1; j_call: TRBJ2-1; cdr3_nt: TGTGCCAGCAGCTTAAACAGGGAGGGTGGTGAGCAGTTCTTC; cdr3_aa: CASSLNREGGEQFF
d_call: .; clone_size: once; v_call: TRBV11-3; j_call: TRBJ1-4; cdr3_nt: TGTGCCAGCAGCCGGGGGGGGACTGCAACTAATGAAAAACTGTTTTTT; cdr3_aa: CASSRGGTATNEKLFF
d_call: .; clone_size: .; v_call: TRBV5-1; j_call: TRBJ2-5; cdr3_nt: TGCGCCAGCAGCTTCCCGAGACGGGGTAATTCGGAGACCCAGTACTTC; cdr3_aa: CASSFPRRGNSETQYF
d_call: .; clone_size: .; v_call: TRBV5-8; j_call: TRBJ2-5; cdr3_nt: TGTGCCAGCAGCCACGCGGGGGCGGCGGGAGAAGAGACCCAGTACTTC; cdr3_aa: CASSHAGAAGEETQYF
d_call: .; clone_size: .; v_call: TRBV7-2; j_call: TRBJ1-5; cdr3_nt: TGTGCCAGCAGCTTAACTGTGGGGGCGACTCAGCCCCAGCATTTT; cdr3_aa: CASSLTVGATQPQHF
d_call: .; clone_size: .; v_call: TRBV5-6; j_call: TRBJ2-3; cdr3_nt: TGTGCCAGCAGCCAAGCGACTAGCACAGATACGCAGTATTTT; cdr3_aa: CASSQATSTDTQYF